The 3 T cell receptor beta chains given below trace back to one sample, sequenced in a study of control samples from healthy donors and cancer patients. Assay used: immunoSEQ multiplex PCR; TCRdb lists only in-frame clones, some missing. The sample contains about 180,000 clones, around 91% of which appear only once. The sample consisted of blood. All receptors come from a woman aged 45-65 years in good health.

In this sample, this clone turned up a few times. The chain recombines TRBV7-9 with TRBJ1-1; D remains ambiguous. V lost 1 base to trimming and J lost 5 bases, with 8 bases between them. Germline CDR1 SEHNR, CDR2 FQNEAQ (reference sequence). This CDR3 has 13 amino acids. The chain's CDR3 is CASSLGRRTEAFF. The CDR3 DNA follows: TGTGCCAGCAGCTTAGGCCGAAGAACTGAAGCTTTCTTT. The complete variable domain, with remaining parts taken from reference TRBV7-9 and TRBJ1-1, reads DTGVSQNPRHKITKRGQNVTFRCDPISEHNRLYWYRQTLGQGPEFLTYFQNEAQLEKSRLLSDRFSAERPKGSFSTLEIQRTEQGDSAMYLCASSLGRRTEAFFGQGTRLTVV.

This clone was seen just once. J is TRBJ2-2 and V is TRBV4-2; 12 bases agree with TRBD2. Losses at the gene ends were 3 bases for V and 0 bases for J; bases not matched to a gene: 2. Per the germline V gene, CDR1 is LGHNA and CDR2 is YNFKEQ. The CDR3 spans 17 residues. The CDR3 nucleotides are TGTGCCAGCAGCCACAGACTAGCGGGAGCGAACACCGGGGAGCTGTTTTTT. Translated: CASSHRLAGANTGELFF.

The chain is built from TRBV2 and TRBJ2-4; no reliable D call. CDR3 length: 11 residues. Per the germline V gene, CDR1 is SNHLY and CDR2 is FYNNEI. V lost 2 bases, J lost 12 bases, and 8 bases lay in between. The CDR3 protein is CASSERSSQYF. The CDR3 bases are TGTGCCAGCAGTGAAAGGTCTTCTCAGTACTTC.